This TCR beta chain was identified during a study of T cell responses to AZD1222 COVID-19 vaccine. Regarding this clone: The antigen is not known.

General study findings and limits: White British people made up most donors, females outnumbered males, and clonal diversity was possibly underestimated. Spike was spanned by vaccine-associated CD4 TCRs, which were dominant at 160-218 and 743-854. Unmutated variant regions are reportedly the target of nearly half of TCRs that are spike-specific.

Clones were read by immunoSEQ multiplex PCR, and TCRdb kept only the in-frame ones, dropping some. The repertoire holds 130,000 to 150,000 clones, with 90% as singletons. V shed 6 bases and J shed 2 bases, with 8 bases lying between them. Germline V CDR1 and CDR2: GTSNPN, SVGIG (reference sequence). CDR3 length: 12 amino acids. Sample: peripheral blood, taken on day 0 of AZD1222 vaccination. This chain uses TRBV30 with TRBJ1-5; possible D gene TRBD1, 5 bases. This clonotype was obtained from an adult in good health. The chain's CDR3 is CACRDGNQPQHF. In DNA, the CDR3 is TGTGCCTGCCGGGACGGCAATCAGCCCCAGCATTTT.